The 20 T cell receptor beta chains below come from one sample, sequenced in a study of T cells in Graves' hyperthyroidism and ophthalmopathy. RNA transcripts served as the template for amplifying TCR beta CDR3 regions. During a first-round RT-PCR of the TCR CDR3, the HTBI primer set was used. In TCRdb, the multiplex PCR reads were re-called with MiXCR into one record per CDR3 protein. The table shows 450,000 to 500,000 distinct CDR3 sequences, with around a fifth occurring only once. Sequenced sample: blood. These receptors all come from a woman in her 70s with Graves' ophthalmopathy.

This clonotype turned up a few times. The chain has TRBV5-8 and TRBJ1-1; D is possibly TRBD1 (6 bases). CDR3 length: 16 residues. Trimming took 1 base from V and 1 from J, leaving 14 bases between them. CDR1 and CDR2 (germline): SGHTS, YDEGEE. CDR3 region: CASSLSGGLTNTEAFF. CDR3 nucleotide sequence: TGTGCCAGCAGCTTGTCCGGGGGGCTTACGAACACTGAAGCTTTCTTT.

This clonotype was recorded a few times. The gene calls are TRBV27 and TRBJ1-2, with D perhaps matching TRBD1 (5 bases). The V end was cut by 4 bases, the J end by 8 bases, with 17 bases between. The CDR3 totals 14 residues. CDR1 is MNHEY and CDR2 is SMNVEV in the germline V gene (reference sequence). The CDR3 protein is CASSSSGRLSGYTF. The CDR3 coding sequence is TGTGCCAGCAGTTCGTCGGGACGCCTTTCGGGCTACACCTTC.

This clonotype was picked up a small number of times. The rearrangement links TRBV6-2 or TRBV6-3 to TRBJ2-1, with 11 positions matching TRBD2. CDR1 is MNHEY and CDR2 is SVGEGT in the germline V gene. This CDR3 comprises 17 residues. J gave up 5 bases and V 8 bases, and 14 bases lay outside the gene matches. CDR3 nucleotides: TGTGCCAGCCGCTATGAGGTGGGACTAGCGGATAACAATGAGCAGTTCTTC. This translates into CASRYEVGLADNNEQFF.

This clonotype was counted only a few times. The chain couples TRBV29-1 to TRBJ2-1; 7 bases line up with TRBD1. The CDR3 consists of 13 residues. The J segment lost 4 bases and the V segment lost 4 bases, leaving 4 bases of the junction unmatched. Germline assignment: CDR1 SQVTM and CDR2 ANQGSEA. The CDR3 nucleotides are TGCAGCGTTGCAAGGGACAGTTACAATGAGCAGTTCTTC. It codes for CSVARDSYNEQFF.

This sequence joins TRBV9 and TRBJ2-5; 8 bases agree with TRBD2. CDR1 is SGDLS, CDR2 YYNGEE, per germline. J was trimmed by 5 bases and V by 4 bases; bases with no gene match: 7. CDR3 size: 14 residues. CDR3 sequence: CASSQSGSGETQYF. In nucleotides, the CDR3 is TGTGCCAGCAGCCAAAGCGGGAGTGGGGAGACCCAGTACTTC.

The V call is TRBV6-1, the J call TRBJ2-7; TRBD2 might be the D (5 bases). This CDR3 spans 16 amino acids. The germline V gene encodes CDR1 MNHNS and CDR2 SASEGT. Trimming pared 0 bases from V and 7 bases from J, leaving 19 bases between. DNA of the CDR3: TGTGCCAGCAGTGAAGCCGCGGACCCCCCCGGGGAAGAGCAGTACTTC. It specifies CASSEAADPPGEEQYF.

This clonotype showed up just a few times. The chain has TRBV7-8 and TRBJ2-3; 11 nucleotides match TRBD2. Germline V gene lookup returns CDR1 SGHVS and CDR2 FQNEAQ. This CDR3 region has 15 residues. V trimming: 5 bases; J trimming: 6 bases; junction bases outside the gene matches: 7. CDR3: CASSTSGRGWDTQYF. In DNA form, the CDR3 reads TGTGCCAGCAGCACTAGCGGGAGAGGTTGGGATACGCAGTATTTT.

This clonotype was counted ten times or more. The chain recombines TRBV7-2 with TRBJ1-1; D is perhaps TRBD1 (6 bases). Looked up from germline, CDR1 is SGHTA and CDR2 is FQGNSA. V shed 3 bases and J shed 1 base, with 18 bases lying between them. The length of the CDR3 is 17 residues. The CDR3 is CASSLVVIGQQNTEAFF. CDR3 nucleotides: TGTGCCAGCAGCTTGGTTGTAATCGGACAGCAGAACACTGAAGCTTTCTTT.

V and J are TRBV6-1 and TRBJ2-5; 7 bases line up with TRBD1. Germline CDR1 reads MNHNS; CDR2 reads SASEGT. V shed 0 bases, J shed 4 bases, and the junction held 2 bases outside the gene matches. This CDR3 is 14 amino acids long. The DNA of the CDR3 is TGTGCCAGCAGTGAAGCAAGGGGGCGAGAGACCCAGTACTTC. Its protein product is CASSEARGRETQYF.

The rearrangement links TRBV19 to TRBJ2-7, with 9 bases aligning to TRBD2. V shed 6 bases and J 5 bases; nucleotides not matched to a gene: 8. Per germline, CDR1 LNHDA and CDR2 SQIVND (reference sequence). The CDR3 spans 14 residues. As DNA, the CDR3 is TGTGCCAGTAGCCTTAGCGGGAGAAGCCACGAGCAGTACTTC. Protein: CASSLSGRSHEQYF.

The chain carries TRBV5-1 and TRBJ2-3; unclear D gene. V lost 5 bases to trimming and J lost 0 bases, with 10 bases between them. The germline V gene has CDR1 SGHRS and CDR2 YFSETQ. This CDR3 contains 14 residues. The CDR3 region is CASRFHPSTDTQYF. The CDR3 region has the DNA TGCGCCAGCAGGTTTCATCCTAGCACAGATACGCAGTATTTT.

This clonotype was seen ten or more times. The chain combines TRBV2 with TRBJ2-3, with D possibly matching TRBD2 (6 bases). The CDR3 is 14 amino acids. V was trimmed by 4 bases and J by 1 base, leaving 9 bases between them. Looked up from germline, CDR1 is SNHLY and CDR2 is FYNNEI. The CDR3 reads CASSAGERTDTQYF. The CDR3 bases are TGTGCCAGCAGTGCGGGAGAACGCACAGATACGCAGTATTTT.

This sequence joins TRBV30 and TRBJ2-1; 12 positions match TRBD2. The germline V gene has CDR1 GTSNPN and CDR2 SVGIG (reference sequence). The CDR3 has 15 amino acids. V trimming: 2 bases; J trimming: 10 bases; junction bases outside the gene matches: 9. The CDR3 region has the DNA TGTGCCTGGAGTTTCCGGACTAGCGGGGCGAAAGAGCAGTTCTTC. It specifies CAWSFRTSGAKEQFF.

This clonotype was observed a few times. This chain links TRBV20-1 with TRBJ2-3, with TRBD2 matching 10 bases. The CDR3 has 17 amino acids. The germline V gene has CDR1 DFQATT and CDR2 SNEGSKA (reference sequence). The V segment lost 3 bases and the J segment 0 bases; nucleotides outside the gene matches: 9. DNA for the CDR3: TGCAGTGCTAGTAGTGTTAGCGGGAGGTTCAGCACAGATACGCAGTATTTT. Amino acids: CSASSVSGRFSTDTQYF.

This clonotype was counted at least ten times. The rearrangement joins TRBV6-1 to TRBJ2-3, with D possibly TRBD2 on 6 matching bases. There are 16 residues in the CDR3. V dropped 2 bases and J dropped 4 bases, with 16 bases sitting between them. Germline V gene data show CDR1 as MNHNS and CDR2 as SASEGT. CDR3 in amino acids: CASSESYGRSADTQYF. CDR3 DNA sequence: TGTGCCAGCAGTGAATCTTACGGGAGAAGCGCAGATACGCAGTATTTT.

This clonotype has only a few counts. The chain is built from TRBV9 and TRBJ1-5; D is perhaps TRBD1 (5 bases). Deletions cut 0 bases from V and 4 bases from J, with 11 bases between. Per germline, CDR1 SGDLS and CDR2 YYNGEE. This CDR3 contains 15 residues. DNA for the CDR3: TGTGCCAGCAGCGTAGACGGCAGGGTAAATCAGCCCCAGCATTTT. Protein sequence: CASSVDGRVNQPQHF.

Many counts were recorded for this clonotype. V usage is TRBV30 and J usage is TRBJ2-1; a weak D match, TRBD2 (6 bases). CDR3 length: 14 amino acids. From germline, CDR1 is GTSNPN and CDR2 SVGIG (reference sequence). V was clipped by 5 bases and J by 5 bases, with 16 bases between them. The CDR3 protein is CAWARDSRNNEQFF. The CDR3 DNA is TGTGCCTGGGCCCGGGACTCGAGGAACAATGAGCAGTTCTTC.

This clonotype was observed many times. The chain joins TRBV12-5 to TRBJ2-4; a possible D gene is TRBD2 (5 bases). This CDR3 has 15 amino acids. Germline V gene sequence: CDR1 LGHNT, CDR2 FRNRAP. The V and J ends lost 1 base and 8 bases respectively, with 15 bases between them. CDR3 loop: CASGLGIGGRDIQYF. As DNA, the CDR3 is TGTGCTAGTGGTTTGGGCATAGGAGGTCGAGACATTCAGTACTTC. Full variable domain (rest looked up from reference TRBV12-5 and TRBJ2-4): DARVTQTPRHKVTEMGQEVTMRCQPILGHNTVFWYRQTMMQGLELLAYFRNRAPLDDSGMPKDRFSAEMPDATLATLKIQPSEPRDSAVYFCASGLGIGGRDIQYFGAGTRLSVL.

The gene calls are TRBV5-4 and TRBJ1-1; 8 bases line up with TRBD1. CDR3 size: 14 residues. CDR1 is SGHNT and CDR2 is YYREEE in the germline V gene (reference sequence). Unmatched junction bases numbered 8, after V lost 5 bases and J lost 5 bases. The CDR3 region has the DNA TGTGCCAGCAGAACCAGGGGGCGCGGGACTGAAGCTTTCTTT. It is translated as CASRTRGRGTEAFF.

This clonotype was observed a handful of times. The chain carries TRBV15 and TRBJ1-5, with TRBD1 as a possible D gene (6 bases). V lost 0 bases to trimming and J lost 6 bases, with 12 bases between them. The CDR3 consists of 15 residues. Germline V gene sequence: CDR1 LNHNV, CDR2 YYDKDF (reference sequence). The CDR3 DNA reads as TGTGCCACCAGCAGAGACAGGGGTCTAGGTCAGCCCCAGCATTTT. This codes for CATSRDRGLGQPQHF.